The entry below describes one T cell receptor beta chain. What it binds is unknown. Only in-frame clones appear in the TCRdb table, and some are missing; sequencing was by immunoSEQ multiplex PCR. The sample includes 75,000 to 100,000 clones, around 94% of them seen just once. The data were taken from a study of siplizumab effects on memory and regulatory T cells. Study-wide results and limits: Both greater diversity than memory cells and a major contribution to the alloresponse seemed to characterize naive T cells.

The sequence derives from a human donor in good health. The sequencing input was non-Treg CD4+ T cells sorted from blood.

The CDR3 is CASSQERGRNTEAFF. In DNA, the CDR3 is TGCGCCAGCAGCCAAGAGAGGGGGAGGAACACTGAAGCTTTCTTT. This chain uses TRBV4-3 with TRBJ1-1, with a weak D call TRBD1 (6 bases). The CDR3 is 15 amino acids. V lost 0 bases, J lost 1 base, and 9 bases lay in between. Per germline, CDR1 LGHNA and CDR2 YSLEER.